The 29 T cell receptor beta chains below all came from one sample that was sequenced in a study of blood T cell repertoires in COVID-19. Sequencing was performed with immunoSEQ multiplex PCR; in TCRdb, only in-frame clones are kept and a portion is missing. The table records under 200,000 clones, roughly 84% of them present only once. The specimen was PBMCs or T cells enriched from blood (not recorded which). The receptors here all came from a man in his fifties or sixties who had recovered from COVID-19.

This clone was detected only a few times. The rearrangement uses TRBV6-5 and TRBJ1-6, with D unclear. The germline CDR1 and CDR2 sequences are MNHEY and SVGAGI. This CDR3 has 16 residues. V lost 2 bases and J 0 bases, leaving 8 bases between the germline ends. The CDR3 sequence: CASSYRTISYNSPLHF. The CDR3 DNA follows: TGTGCCAGCAGTTACCGGACTATCTCCTATAATTCACCCCTCCACTTT.

V and J are TRBV19 and TRBJ1-5; a weak D match, TRBD1 (5 bases). CDR1 and CDR2 (germline): LNHDA, SQIVND (reference sequence). The CDR3 is 16 amino acids. V gave up 2 bases and J gave up 6 bases, with 17 bases separating them. The CDR3 here is CASSIMVTQGGQPQHF. The CDR3 DNA reads TGTGCCAGTAGTATAATGGTGACCCAGGGTGGTCAGCCCCAGCATTTT.

The V gene is TRBV2, the J gene TRBJ2-7; perhaps TRBD1 as D (6 bases). Germline lookup yields CDR1 SNHLY and CDR2 FYNNEI. The CDR3 consists of 15 residues. Trimming stripped 5 bases from V and 2 bases from J, with 16 bases between. CDR3 in amino acids: CASSPTGAGAYEQYF. CDR3 DNA sequence: TGTGCCAGCAGTCCTACTGGAGCAGGGGCCTACGAGCAGTACTTC.

J is TRBJ2-7 and V is TRBV19; 9 positions agree with TRBD1. CDR1 and CDR2 from the germline V gene are LNHDA and SQIVND (reference sequence). This CDR3 region has 17 residues. Unmatched junction bases numbered 12, after V lost 4 bases and J lost 2 bases. The CDR3 coding sequence is TGTGCCAGTAGTACTCGCCCCCGGGACAGGGTCCCCTACGAGCAGTACTTC. Translation gives CASSTRPRDRVPYEQYF.

The rearrangement uses TRBV7-8 and TRBJ1-5; D possibly corresponds to TRBD1 (5 bases). CDR1 and CDR2 (germline): SGHVS, FQNEAQ. The CDR3 loop spans 15 amino acids. Trimming cost V 3 bases and J 0 bases, with 9 bases left between them. The CDR3 is CASSLGQHSNQPQHF. Written as DNA, the CDR3 is TGTGCCAGCAGCTTGGGGCAGCATAGCAATCAGCCCCAGCATTTT.

The genes are TRBV29-1 and TRBJ1-1, with TRBD1 identical over 7 bases. The J segment lost 7 bases and the V segment lost 6 bases, leaving 5 bases of the junction unmatched. CDR3 size: 11 residues. Germline lookup yields CDR1 SQVTM and CDR2 ANQGSEA. The CDR3 DNA reads as TGCAGCGTCGTGGACAGGTTTGAAGCTTTCTTT. This sequence encodes CSVVDRFEAFF.

This rearrangement joins TRBV28 to TRBJ1-6; D is uncertain. The CDR3 extends over 16 amino acids. V was clipped by 7 bases and J by 0 bases, with 13 bases between them. Looked up from germline, CDR1 is MDHEN and CDR2 is SYDVKM. CDR3 nucleotides: TGTGCCAGCACCCATCCGCGGAGCTCCTATAATTCACCCCTCCACTTT. Its translation is CASTHPRSSYNSPLHF.

The gene calls are TRBV28 and TRBJ2-2; TRBD1 matches 7 bases. Germline V gene lookup returns CDR1 MDHEN and CDR2 SYDVKM. J lost 6 bases, V lost 2 bases, and 6 bases had no gene match. The CDR3 has 15 residues. The CDR3 sequence is CASSLPHRGSGELFF. Written as DNA, the CDR3 is TGTGCCAGCAGTTTACCCCACAGGGGATCCGGGGAGCTGTTTTTT. The variable domain in full, completed from reference TRBV28 and TRBJ2-2, reads DVKVTQSSRYLVKRTGEKVFLECVQDMDHENMFWYRQDPGLGLRLIYFSYDVKMKEKGDIPEGYSVSREKKERFSLILESASTNQTSMYLCASSLPHRGSGELFFGEGSRLTVL.

This clone occurred a few times. CDR3 amino acids: CASSELGQGHSPLHF. The CDR3 coding sequence is TGTGCCAGCAGTGAATTGGGACAGGGGCATTCACCCCTCCACTTT. The chain links TRBV2 to TRBJ1-6; 10 nucleotides match TRBD1. J was trimmed by 8 bases and V by 2 bases; bases with no gene match: 3. In germline, CDR1 is SNHLY, CDR2 FYNNEI. This CDR3 has 15 amino acids.

The chain joins TRBV7-9 to TRBJ2-2, with 9 bases that match TRBD1. V lost 7 bases, J lost 7 bases, and 4 bases stayed unmatched. The CDR3 is 13 residues long. The germline V gene encodes CDR1 SEHNR and CDR2 FQNEAQ (reference sequence). DNA for the CDR3: TGTGCCAGCAACATGGACAGGGGCGGGGAGCTGTTTTTT. Amino acid sequence: CASNMDRGGELFF.

V is TRBV5-4 and J is TRBJ1-2; D call uncertain. Germline CDR1 is SGHNT and CDR2 is YYREEE (reference sequence). Trimming stripped 0 bases from V and 4 bases from J, with 10 bases between. The CDR3 runs to 14 residues. CDR3 in amino acids: CASSLDAHLYGYTF. The CDR3 nucleotides are TGTGCCAGCAGCTTGGACGCACATCTCTATGGCTACACCTTC.

The chain joins TRBV10-1 to TRBJ2-7; D is uncertain. The germline CDR1 and CDR2 sequences are WNHNN and SYGVQD (reference sequence). Trimming cost V 0 bases and J 6 bases, with 6 bases left between them. CDR3 size: 12 residues. CDR3 sequence (DNA): TGCGCCAGCAGTGAGTCCCCTTCCGAGCAGTACTTC. As protein: CASSESPSEQYF.

The sample holds one count of this clone. V usage is TRBV2 and J usage is TRBJ1-2, with D unclear. From germline, CDR1 is SNHLY and CDR2 FYNNEI. The CDR3 runs 13 residues. V gave up 3 bases and J gave up 6 bases, with 11 bases separating them. The chain's CDR3 is CASSEKRVDGYTF. In DNA, the CDR3 is TGTGCCAGCAGTGAGAAGCGGGTCGATGGCTACACCTTC.

This clone was detected a few times. The rearrangement uses TRBV4-1 and TRBJ2-1; TRBD1 aligns across 8 bases. This CDR3 comprises 18 residues. In germline, CDR1 is MGHRA, CDR2 YSYEKL. V shed 4 bases, J shed 10 bases, and the junction held 21 bases outside the gene matches. The CDR3 DNA sequence: TGCGCCAGCAGCCTACAAGACTTGACCGGGACAGGCGGTCGGGAGCAGTTCTTC. Translating gives CASSLQDLTGTGGREQFF.

This sequence joins TRBV5-4 and TRBJ2-7; D gene ambiguous. The length of the CDR3 is 13 residues. Germline V gives CDR1 SGHNT, CDR2 YYREEE (reference sequence). Trimming stripped 2 bases from V and 4 bases from J, with 10 bases between. CDR3 sequence reads: CASSFGGSYEQYF. The CDR3 nucleotides read TGTGCCAGCAGCTTTGGCGGTTCGTACGAGCAGTACTTC.

The chain employs TRBV7-2 and TRBJ1-1; 7 bases fit TRBD1. V was clipped by 1 base and J by 4 bases; unmatched bases: 12. The V gene's germline CDR1 is SGHTA and CDR2 FQGNSA. There are 17 residues in the CDR3. As DNA, the CDR3 is TGTGCCAGCAGCTTAGGACCCGACAGGGCTTTTCGCACTGAAGCTTTCTTT. Translated: CASSLGPDRAFRTEAFF.

This clone was recorded once. The rearrangement joins TRBV27 to TRBJ2-1, with 10 nucleotides matching TRBD2. In germline, CDR1 is MNHEY, CDR2 SMNVEV (reference sequence). The CDR3 covers 18 residues. The V gene end was trimmed by 5 bases and the J gene end by 7 bases; junction bases not matched to a gene: 17. CDR3 coding DNA: TGTGCCAGCAGTGGTACAGGGGCGTTACTAGCGGGAACAAATGAGCAGTTCTTC. This gives the protein CASSGTGALLAGTNEQFF.

This chain joins TRBV30 and TRBJ1-2; D remains unclear. The length of the CDR3 is 12 residues. Germline V gene sequence: CDR1 GTSNPN, CDR2 SVGIG (reference sequence). Trimming removed 2 bases from V and 8 bases from J, with 12 bases in between. CDR3 in DNA: TGTGCCTGGAGTACCCGAGCGCGGGGCTACACCTTC. It specifies CAWSTRARGYTF.

V gene TRBV2 combines with J gene TRBJ1-5; weak D call: TRBD1 (5 bases). Deletions cut 5 bases from V and 7 bases from J, with 21 bases between. Germline V gene data show CDR1 as SNHLY and CDR2 as FYNNEI. This CDR3 has 16 amino acids. The CDR3 sequence is CASSYRNRLARQPQHF. CDR3 DNA sequence: TGTGCCAGCAGTTACAGGAACCGACTAGCGAGACAGCCCCAGCATTTT.

This clone has just a few counts. V is TRBV5-1 and J is TRBJ2-7; D is perhaps TRBD2 (6 bases). From germline, CDR1 is SGHRS and CDR2 YFSETQ. The CDR3 totals 14 residues. The V gene lost 6 bases and the J gene lost 2 bases, with 15 bases spanning the gap. The CDR3 DNA reads as TGCGCCAGCAAGACTATGGGACTGACCTACGAGCAGTACTTC. It specifies CASKTMGLTYEQYF.

V and J are TRBV7-9 and TRBJ1-4; 8 bases agree with TRBD1. Per germline, CDR1 SEHNR and CDR2 FQNEAQ (reference sequence). The J segment lost 4 bases and the V segment lost 3 bases, leaving 4 bases of the junction unmatched. The CDR3 loop spans 15 amino acids. This chain's CDR3 is CASSFGDRGNEKLFF. The DNA of the CDR3 is TGTGCCAGCAGCTTTGGAGACAGGGGTAATGAAAAACTGTTTTTT.

The count of this clone is one. The rearrangement links TRBV6-5 to TRBJ1-5, with TRBD1 identical over 9 bases. V dropped 4 bases and J dropped 5; count of bases not matched to a gene: 0. The germline V gene has CDR1 MNHEY and CDR2 SVGAGI. The CDR3 is 13 residues long. DNA for the CDR3: TGTGCCAGCAGTTGGACAGGGGATCAGCCCCAGCATTTT. It encodes CASSWTGDQPQHF.

The chain links TRBV2 to TRBJ2-5, with 12 nucleotides matching TRBD2. The germline V gene has CDR1 SNHLY and CDR2 FYNNEI. The V and J ends lost 6 bases and 1 base, in that order; junction bases with no gene match: 12. CDR3 size: 18 residues. CDR3 DNA sequence: TGTGCCAGCAGATCCGGGACTAGCGGGTTACCCCTCCAAGAGACCCAGTACTTC. The encoded protein is CASRSGTSGLPLQETQYF.

In its sample, this clone was seen once. This chain connects TRBV5-1 to TRBJ1-6; D might be TRBD1 (5 bases). Per germline, CDR1 SGHRS and CDR2 YFSETQ. This CDR3 contains 16 residues. V lost 2 bases and J 0 bases, leaving 9 bases between the germline ends. CDR3 DNA: TGCGCCAGCAGCTTACAGGCGAGCTCCTATAATTCACCCCTCCACTTT. This translates into CASSLQASSYNSPLHF.

The gene calls are TRBV6-4 and TRBJ2-1, with a weak D call TRBD2 (6 bases). Germline-derived CDR1 and CDR2 are MRHNA and SNTAGT. V lost 3 bases and J 4 bases, leaving 13 bases between the germline ends. The CDR3 runs to 15 residues. This chain's CDR3 is CASSEASEGYNEQFF. The CDR3 coding sequence is TGTGCCAGCAGTGAGGCTTCGGAGGGATACAATGAGCAGTTCTTC.

J is TRBJ2-7 and V is TRBV5-6; tentative D call: TRBD1 (5 bases). The CDR3 sequence is 14 residues long. CDR1 and CDR2 (germline): SGHDT, YYEEEE. V lost 1 base, J lost 6 bases, and 14 bases lay in between. CDR3 bases: TGTGCCAGCAGCTTGCAGGGATCCTCGGCCGAGCAGTACTTC. It codes for CASSLQGSSAEQYF.

This chain links TRBV15 with TRBJ2-7; perhaps TRBD1 as D (6 bases). Trimming cost V 5 bases and J 0 bases, with 8 bases left between them. The CDR3 has 13 amino acids. In germline, CDR1 is LNHNV, CDR2 YYDKDF (reference sequence). This CDR3 reads CATSRDISYEQYF. Here the CDR3 DNA reads TGTGCCACCAGCCGGGACATCTCCTACGAGCAGTACTTC.

A few counts support this clone. The sample holds other DNA sequences that translate to the same CDR3. The V and J genes are TRBV5-6 and TRBJ1-5; D gene ambiguous. The CDR3 loop spans 15 amino acids. V lost 0 bases, J lost 0 bases, and 7 bases lay in between. Germline V gives CDR1 SGHDT, CDR2 YYEEEE. The CDR3 bases are TGTGCCAGCAGCTTGGGTCAGGATAGCAATCAGCCCCAGCATTTT. Its protein product is CASSLGQDSNQPQHF.

The J gene is TRBJ2-2, the V gene TRBV28; 14 nucleotides align to TRBD2. The CDR3 extends over 17 amino acids. The germline V gene has CDR1 MDHEN and CDR2 SYDVKM. Trimming took 5 bases from V and 7 from J; bases not matched to a gene: 9. CDR3 sequence (DNA): TGTGCCAGCAGTCTAGGGACTAGCGGGAGTTACGTCGGGGAGCTGTTTTTT. Amino acid sequence: CASSLGTSGSYVGELFF.